This T cell receptor beta chain was captured in a study of metastatic and nonmetastatic thyroid tumors. Study background: The study looked at repertoires side by side in blood and in tumor or nodule tissue from malignant and benign thyroid patients.

This clone was detected ten times or more. Its antigen remains unknown. Other DNA sequences in this sample translate to the same CDR3. Per the authors' pipeline: Between-group CDR3 differences, defined by clinicopathological status, yielded a distant-metastasis classifier for papillary thyroid cancer. MiXCR was used by TCRdb to re-call the PCR reads. Here the V and J calls rest on TCRdb's processing, not on the authors' analysis. Found here are around 37,000 clones, 20% to 25% of them singletons; the top ten hold approximately 15%. The CDR3 extends over 15 amino acids. Germline loops: CDR1 SGHVS, CDR2 FQNEAQ. V was clipped by 0 bases and J by 1 base, with 9 bases between them. Thyroid surgery was performed in patients who had received no treatment beforehand. Study-wide points: As reported, TCR beta diversity in blood and tumor was significantly higher in malignant thyroid tumors than in benign nodules.

Specimen: tumor tissue. The chain carries TRBV7-8 and TRBJ1-1; D is ambiguous. The clonotype comes from a female donor with papillary thyroid cancer or a benign thyroid nodule (not recorded which). Some clones in this sample may be carry-over from other donors' samples. In nucleotides, the CDR3 is TGTGCCAGCAGCTTAGCCTCGAGAGCGAACACTGAAGCTTTCTTT. It is translated as CASSLASRANTEAFF.